This TCR beta chain was profiled in a study of blood T cell repertoires in COVID-19. On the study more broadly: Sample material is recorded as cDNA or gDNA derived from T cells, B-cell-depleted T cells, or PBMCs.

Methods used by the authors: Reference gene primer amplification yielded estimated nucleated cell counts. Profiled with immunoSEQ multiplex PCR; TCRdb holds only in-frame clones, not every one. The V and J calls and the clone size are those of that table, but D and trimming were determined from the DNA. The sample includes more than 65,000 clones, roughly 87% of them seen just once. The sequence was collected from a man aged 45-60 years with active COVID-19. Sequencing was carried out using peripheral blood.

This CDR3 is CASSLTISAFF. The CDR3 DNA reads TGTGCCAGCAGCTTAACAATTTCAGCTTTCTTT. The rearrangement joins TRBV7-9 to TRBJ1-1; D unclear. The length of the CDR3 is 11 residues. Trimming pared 2 bases from V and 10 bases from J, leaving 8 bases between. CDR1 is SEHNR, CDR2 FQNEAQ, per germline (reference sequence).